The 31 T cell receptor beta chains in this list originate from one sample, sequenced in a study of cytomegalovirus exposure and HLA in healthy donors. The PCR used 60 Vbeta and 13 Jbeta primers. TCRdb's table, derived via immunoSEQ multiplex PCR, lists solely in-frame clones and lacks some. The sample lists 190,000 or so clones; about 83% were seen once. The specimen sequenced was PBMCs. The receptors come from a woman between 45 and 65 years old in good health and CMV-seropositive.

This clone occurred a few times. This chain links TRBV4-1 with TRBJ1-6; 8 bases are a match to TRBD1. This CDR3 is built from 16 residues. Germline trimming cut 2 bases from V and 7 bases from J; bases unmatched to any gene: 7. CDR1 MGHRA and CDR2 YSYEKL come from the germline V gene. CDR3 sequence reads: CASSQTGQEGNSPLHF. For the CDR3, the DNA is TGCGCCAGCAGCCAAACGGGACAGGAGGGCAATTCACCCCTCCACTTT.

The J gene is TRBJ1-4, the V gene TRBV7-9; D gene uncertain. Germline values: CDR1 SEHNR, CDR2 FQNEAQ (reference sequence). Trimming pared 5 bases from V and 4 bases from J, leaving 14 bases between. This CDR3 has 15 amino acids. CDR3 region: CASSNPGPGNEKLFF. In nucleotides, the CDR3 is TGTGCCAGCAGCAATCCGGGTCCCGGTAATGAAAAACTGTTTTTT.

The chain uses TRBV19 and TRBJ2-2; TRBD1 is a possible D gene (6 bases). This CDR3 spans 12 amino acids. Trimming cost V 5 bases and J 9 bases, with 10 bases left between them. CDR1 and CDR2 (germline): LNHDA, SQIVND (reference sequence). The CDR3 protein is CASSAGVRELFF. The CDR3 DNA reads TGTGCCAGTAGTGCAGGGGTCCGGGAGCTGTTTTTT.

The gene calls are TRBV29-1 and TRBJ1-1; D is uncertain. Germline CDR1 SQVTM, CDR2 ANQGSEA. The CDR3 contains 13 residues. V was trimmed by 6 bases and J by 1 base, leaving 12 bases between them. This CDR3 reads CSVGRARNTEAFF. The CDR3 nucleotides are TGCAGCGTGGGGAGAGCCCGGAACACTGAAGCTTTCTTT.

This clone was observed a single time. The chain recombines TRBV11-2 with TRBJ1-4, with 7 bases fitting TRBD1. The CDR3 is 15 residues long. Germline CDR1 reads SGHAT; CDR2 reads FQNNGV. Germline trimming cut 5 bases from V and 7 bases from J; bases unmatched to any gene: 10. This CDR3 is CASSPGQAAVEKLFF. For the CDR3, the DNA is TGTGCCAGCAGCCCCGGACAGGCCGCGGTTGAAAAACTGTTTTTT.

The chain carries TRBV2 and TRBJ1-4; a weak D match, TRBD1 (5 bases). V was cut by 8 bases and J by 8 bases, with 18 bases left in between. This CDR3 is built from 14 residues. Germline V lookup: CDR1 SNHLY, CDR2 FYNNEI. The DNA of the CDR3 is TGTGCCAGCCCGGTGGGGGGGGAAGAGGAAAAACTGTTTTTT. It specifies CASPVGGEEEKLFF. Together with reference TRBV2 and TRBJ1-4, the CDR3 gives the full variable domain: EPEVTQTPSHQVTQMGQEVILRCVPISNHLYFYWYRQILGQKVEFLVSFYNNEISEKSEIFDDQFSVERPDGSNFTLKIRSTKLEDSAMYFCASPVGGEEEKLFFGSGTQLSVL.

CDR3 nucleotides: TGTGCCAGCAGCTCCCTAGTTACTAACTATGGCTACACCTTC. This gives the protein CASSSLVTNYGYTF. The chain employs TRBV7-8 and TRBJ1-2, with D hard to call. The V and J ends lost 4 bases and 0 bases respectively, with 9 bases between them. CDR1 and CDR2 from the germline V gene are SGHVS and FQNEAQ. This CDR3 region has 14 residues.

The J gene is TRBJ1-2, the V gene TRBV6-5, with 8 bases identical to TRBD1. The J segment lost 10 bases and the V segment lost 6 bases, leaving 10 bases of the junction unmatched. Germline V gene data show CDR1 as MNHEY and CDR2 as SVGAGI. This CDR3 contains 13 residues. CDR3 region: CASSRVRGRDYTF. The DNA for the CDR3 is TGTGCCAGCAGCAGAGTCAGGGGGCGAGACTACACCTTC.

The V call is TRBV6-1, the J call TRBJ2-3; 10 nucleotides line up with TRBD1. Germline V gene lookup returns CDR1 MNHNS and CDR2 SASEGT. V lost 6 bases to trimming and J lost 4 bases; unmatched junction nucleotides: 4. There are 14 residues in the CDR3. This CDR3 is CASRWTGGPDTQYF. The CDR3 DNA follows: TGTGCCAGCAGGTGGACAGGGGGACCAGATACGCAGTATTTT.

The chain employs TRBV5-8 and TRBJ1-3, with 7 bases lining up with TRBD1. With 2 bases clipped from V and 4 bases from J, the junction kept 3 bases outside the gene matches. The CDR3 sequence is 14 residues long. CDR1 is SGHTS and CDR2 is YDEGEE in the germline V gene. The CDR3 nucleotides read TGTGCCAGCAGCTTCCCGGGACAGGGAAACACCATATATTTT. Protein: CASSFPGQGNTIYF.

The chain joins TRBV5-1 to TRBJ2-7; 14 bases align to TRBD2. Per the germline V gene, CDR1 is SGHRS and CDR2 is YFSETQ. V lost 3 bases, J lost 2 bases, and 7 bases stayed unmatched. The CDR3 spans 17 residues. The CDR3 sequence: CASSSSPGLAGAYEQYF. DNA for the CDR3: TGCGCCAGCAGCTCTTCACCGGGACTAGCGGGGGCCTACGAGCAGTACTTC.

V and J are TRBV19 and TRBJ1-2; D gene ambiguous. CDR3 length: 14 residues. Germline V gene lookup returns CDR1 LNHDA and CDR2 SQIVND (reference sequence). With 3 bases removed from V and 4 bases from J, the gap between germline ends came to 12 bases. The CDR3 sequence is CASSMTLEGYGYTF. The CDR3 nucleotides are TGTGCCAGTAGTATGACTCTAGAAGGCTATGGCTACACCTTC.

This clone has only one observation. V usage is TRBV30 and J usage is TRBJ2-7, with 7 bases that match TRBD1. Looked up from germline, CDR1 is GTSNPN and CDR2 is SVGIG (reference sequence). Trimming removed 4 bases from V and 2 bases from J; junction bases left unmatched: 5. The CDR3 extends over 13 amino acids. CDR3: CAWNQDRTYEQYF. For the CDR3, the DNA is TGTGCCTGGAACCAGGACAGGACCTACGAGCAGTACTTC.

This chain connects TRBV5-1 to TRBJ2-3; D unresolved. Trimming shortened V by 0 bases and J by 0 bases, and 5 bases separated the two germline ends. This CDR3 has 14 residues. Germline V gives CDR1 SGHRS, CDR2 YFSETQ. This CDR3 reads CASSLAVSTDTQYF. CDR3 bases: TGCGCCAGCAGCTTGGCCGTGAGCACAGATACGCAGTATTTT.

The genes are TRBV7-9 and TRBJ2-5; D perhaps matches TRBD1 (6 bases). V was clipped by 0 bases and J by 1 base, with 9 bases between them. The CDR3 runs 15 residues. Germline CDR1 SEHNR, CDR2 FQNEAQ (reference sequence). The DNA for the CDR3 is TGTGCCAGCAGCTTAGCCGGACAGTTCCAAGAGACCCAGTACTTC. It is translated as CASSLAGQFQETQYF.

There are a few counts of this clone. V and J are TRBV5-6 and TRBJ1-1; D is perhaps TRBD1 (5 bases). Germline V gene sequence: CDR1 SGHDT, CDR2 YYEEEE. The CDR3 totals 14 residues. Deletions cut 0 bases from V and 1 base from J, with 7 bases between. CDR3 residues: CASSLGQPNTEAFF. The CDR3 DNA is TGTGCCAGCAGCTTGGGACAGCCGAACACTGAAGCTTTCTTT.

This chain uses TRBV19 with TRBJ1-1, with TRBD1 matching over 8 bases. Germline lookup yields CDR1 LNHDA and CDR2 SQIVND (reference sequence). This CDR3 has 13 residues. V gave up 5 bases and J gave up 4 bases; unmatched junction bases: 3. The CDR3 DNA is TGTGCCAGTAGTCTGGACAGGGCCACTGAAGCTTTCTTT. Its translation: CASSLDRATEAFF.

The gene calls are TRBV5-1 and TRBJ1-5, with D possibly TRBD1 on 5 matching bases. V lost 0 bases to trimming and J lost 4 bases, with 11 bases between them. The CDR3 has 15 residues. CDR1 is SGHRS and CDR2 is YFSETQ in the germline V gene. The CDR3 protein is CASSLDWGRNQPQHF. The DNA for the CDR3 is TGCGCCAGCAGCTTGGATTGGGGCAGAAATCAGCCCCAGCATTTT.

Only one count was recorded for this clone. This sequence joins TRBV4-2 and TRBJ2-1, with 10 bases fitting TRBD2. Germline V gene sequence: CDR1 LGHNA, CDR2 YNFKEQ. The CDR3 is 16 residues long. V shed 4 bases and J 7 bases; nucleotides not matched to a gene: 10. The CDR3 here is CASSPVVLAGFNEQFF. CDR3 in DNA: TGTGCCAGCAGCCCAGTGGTACTAGCGGGGTTTAATGAGCAGTTCTTC.

The chain uses TRBV7-2 and TRBJ1-1; D remains ambiguous. CDR1 and CDR2 from the germline V gene are SGHTA and FQGNSA. The CDR3 spans 16 residues. Between the trimmed V and J ends, which lost 2 bases and 1 base, there was a span of 14 bases. CDR3 DNA sequence: TGTGCCAGCAGCTTATTAGGTTGGCGGGGGAACACTGAAGCTTTCTTT. It codes for CASSLLGWRGNTEAFF.

To note about this clone: The junction and the germline gene differ at one end; a read error may be behind it. This rearrangement joins TRBV5-1 to TRBJ2-3, with TRBD1 matching 8 bases. The CDR3 runs to 13 residues. Germline CDR1 SGHRS, CDR2 YFSETQ. CDR3 loop: CASSPLDRDVKHF. Here the CDR3 DNA reads TGCGCCAGCAGCCCGCTGGACAGGGACGTGAAGCATTTT.

V is TRBV9 and J is TRBJ2-1; a possible D gene is TRBD1 (6 bases). Trimming pared 6 bases from V and 5 bases from J, leaving 15 bases between. The V gene's germline CDR1 is SGDLS and CDR2 YYNGEE. The CDR3 extends over 14 amino acids. CDR3 loop: CASKTYRADNEQFF. The DNA for the CDR3 is TGTGCCAGCAAAACCTACAGGGCCGACAATGAGCAGTTCTTC. Together with reference TRBV9 and TRBJ2-1, the CDR3 gives the full variable domain: DSGVTQTPKHLITATGQRVTLRCSPRSGDLSVYWYQQSLDQGLQFLIQYYNGEERAKGNILERFSAQQFPDLHSELNLSSLELGDSALYFCASKTYRADNEQFFGPGTRLTVL.

The gene calls are TRBV4-2 and TRBJ2-1; 7 nucleotides agree with TRBD2. V lost 2 bases and J lost 6; bases outside the gene matches: 10. Germline V gene lookup returns CDR1 LGHNA and CDR2 YNFKEQ. CDR3 length: 16 residues. CDR3 sequence: CASSQPGGLVINEQFF. For the CDR3, the DNA is TGTGCCAGCAGCCAACCCGGCGGACTAGTGATCAATGAGCAGTTCTTC.

The CDR3 coding sequence is TGTGCCAGCAGCCCGTCGGGGGGCTCGACACAGCCCCAGCATTTT. Encoded protein: CASSPSGGSTQPQHF. V usage is TRBV7-2 and J usage is TRBJ1-5, with D maybe TRBD1 (6 bases). The CDR3 spans 15 residues. Trimming left V 5 bases short and J 7 bases short, with 18 bases between. Germline lookup yields CDR1 SGHTA and CDR2 FQGNSA. The whole variable domain, remainder taken from reference TRBV7-2 and TRBJ1-5, is GAGVSQSPSNKVTEKGKDVELRCDPISGHTALYWYRQSLGQGLEFLIYFQGNSAPDKSGLPSDRFSAERTGGSVSTLTIQRTQQEDSAVYLCASSPSGGSTQPQHFGDGTRLSIL.

This chain links TRBV6-5 with TRBJ2-1; D unclear. This CDR3 spans 14 amino acids. Germline CDR1 is MNHEY and CDR2 is SVGAGI. V was trimmed by 2 bases and J by 4 bases, leaving 9 bases between them. CDR3 bases: TGTGCCAGCAGTTACCGTGGAGATTACAATGAGCAGTTCTTC. Amino acids: CASSYRGDYNEQFF.

The chain uses TRBV2 and TRBJ2-7; TRBD1 aligns across 8 bases. Germline loops: CDR1 SNHLY, CDR2 FYNNEI. This CDR3 is 13 amino acids long. J gave up 3 bases and V 4 bases, and 2 bases lay outside the gene matches. This CDR3 is CASSGDRSYEQYF. As DNA, the CDR3 is TGTGCCAGCAGTGGGGACAGGAGCTACGAGCAGTACTTC.

The rearrangement joins TRBV30 to TRBJ1-1; possibly TRBD1 for D (5 bases). From germline, CDR1 is GTSNPN and CDR2 SVGIG (reference sequence). V lost 0 bases, J lost 11 bases, and 16 bases lay in between. This CDR3 spans 13 amino acids. This CDR3 is CAWSVLGRVTAFF. In DNA form, the CDR3 reads TGTGCCTGGAGTGTACTGGGCAGGGTGACGGCTTTCTTT.

The gene calls are TRBV18 and TRBJ2-7, with 10 positions matching TRBD1. Germline CDR1 KGHSH, CDR2 LQKENI. The CDR3 length is 15 residues. V dropped 3 bases and J dropped 3; count of bases not matched to a gene: 5. The CDR3 spells CASSPGQGRVYEQYF. DNA of the CDR3: TGTGCCAGCTCACCGGGACAGGGGAGGGTCTACGAGCAGTACTTC.

The chain has TRBV7-2 and TRBJ2-7; TRBD1 is a possible D gene (6 bases). This CDR3 has 16 residues. V was pared by 3 bases and J by 6 bases, with 21 bases between. From germline, CDR1 is SGHTA and CDR2 FQGNSA. The CDR3, as DNA: TGTGCCAGCAGCTTCCCCCCTACTCTCAGGGGCTCCGAGCAGTACTTC. This sequence encodes CASSFPPTLRGSEQYF.

The gene calls are TRBV19 and TRBJ2-5; D is possibly TRBD1 (5 bases). Germline loops: CDR1 LNHDA, CDR2 SQIVND (reference sequence). This CDR3 has 17 amino acids. V shed 3 bases and J shed 1 base, with 18 bases lying between them. The CDR3 bases are TGTGCCAGTAGTATTTTAGGACAAAGGGCCGTCCAAGAGACCCAGTACTTC. Residues: CASSILGQRAVQETQYF.

This clone was observed once. The genes are TRBV7-2 and TRBJ1-2; D is uncertain. Germline V gene data show CDR1 as SGHTA and CDR2 as FQGNSA. This CDR3 has 14 residues. V lost 3 bases and J lost 5, with 13 bases in between. CDR3 bases: TGTGCCAGCAGCTTCGATACAGCTGCGTATGGCTACACCTTC. It yields the protein CASSFDTAAYGYTF. Drawing the rest from reference TRBV7-2 and TRBJ1-2, the complete variable domain is GAGVSQSPSNKVTEKGKDVELRCDPISGHTALYWYRQSLGQGLEFLIYFQGNSAPDKSGLPSDRFSAERTGGSVSTLTIQRTQQEDSAVYLCASSFDTAAYGYTFGSGTRLTVV.